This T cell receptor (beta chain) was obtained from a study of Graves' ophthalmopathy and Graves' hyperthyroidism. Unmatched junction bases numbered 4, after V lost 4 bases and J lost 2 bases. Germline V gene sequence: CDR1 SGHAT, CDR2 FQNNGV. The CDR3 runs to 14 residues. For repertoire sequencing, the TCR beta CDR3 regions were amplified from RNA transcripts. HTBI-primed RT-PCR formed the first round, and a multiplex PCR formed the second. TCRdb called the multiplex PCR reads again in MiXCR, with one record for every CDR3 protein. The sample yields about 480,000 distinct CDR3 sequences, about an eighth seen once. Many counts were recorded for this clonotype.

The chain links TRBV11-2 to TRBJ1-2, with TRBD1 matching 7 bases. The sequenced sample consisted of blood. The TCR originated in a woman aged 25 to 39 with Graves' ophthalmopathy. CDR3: CASSWGQWNYGYTF. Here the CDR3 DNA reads TGTGCCAGCAGCTGGGGACAGTGGAACTATGGCTACACCTTC.